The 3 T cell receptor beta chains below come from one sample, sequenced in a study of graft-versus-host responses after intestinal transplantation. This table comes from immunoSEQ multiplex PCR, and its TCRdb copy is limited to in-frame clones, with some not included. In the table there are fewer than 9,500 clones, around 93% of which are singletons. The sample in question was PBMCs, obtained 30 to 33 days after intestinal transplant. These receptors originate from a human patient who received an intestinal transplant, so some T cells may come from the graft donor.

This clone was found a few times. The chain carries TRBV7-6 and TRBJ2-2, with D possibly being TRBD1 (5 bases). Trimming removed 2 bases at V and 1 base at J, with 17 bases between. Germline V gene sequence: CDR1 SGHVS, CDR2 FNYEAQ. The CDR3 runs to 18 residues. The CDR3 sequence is CASSLWFRGGENTGELFF. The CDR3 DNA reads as TGTGCCAGCAGCTTATGGTTTAGGGGCGGAGAGAACACCGGGGAGCTGTTTTTT.

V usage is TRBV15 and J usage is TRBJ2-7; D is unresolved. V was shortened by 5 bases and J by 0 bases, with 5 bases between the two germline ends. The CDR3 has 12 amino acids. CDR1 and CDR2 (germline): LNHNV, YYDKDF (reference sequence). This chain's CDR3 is CATSRSSYEQYF. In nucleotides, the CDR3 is TGTGCCACCAGCCGTAGCTCCTACGAGCAGTACTTC.

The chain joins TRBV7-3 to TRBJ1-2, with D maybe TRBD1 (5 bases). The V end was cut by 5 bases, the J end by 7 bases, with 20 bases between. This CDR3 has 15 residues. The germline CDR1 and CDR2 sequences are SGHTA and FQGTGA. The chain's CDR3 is CASSPTGRGTGGYTF. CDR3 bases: TGTGCCAGCAGCCCGACGGGGCGGGGCACGGGTGGCTACACCTTC. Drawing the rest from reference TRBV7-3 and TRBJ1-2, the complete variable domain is GAGVSQTPSNKVTEKGKYVELRCDPISGHTALYWYRQSLGQGPEFLIYFQGTGAADDSGLPNDRFFAVRPEGSVSTLKIQRTERGDSAVYLCASSPTGRGTGGYTFGSGTRLTVV.